The clone carrying this T cell receptor beta chain was counted at least ten times. Its target is not known. The CDR3 is made up of 14 amino acids. Germline V lookup: CDR1 MGHDK, CDR2 SYGVNS. With 4 bases clipped from V and 3 bases from J, the junction kept 4 bases outside the gene matches. This specimen belongs to a study of T cell repertoires in cytomegalovirus infection. As for the study in general: Public TCR beta signature analysis indicated the presence of both CMV infection and matching HLA type. Study-wide results and caveats: Carriers of CMV plus the relevant HLA were identified by cumulative public TCR beta family frequency. HLA-C-restricted CMV clonotypes gave the most frequent clonotype in two of eight donors.

One entry per CDR3 protein, called by TCRdb with MiXCR from the reads. The table records roughly 280,000 distinct CDR3 sequences, 9.1% of them present only once. Sequencing was performed on PBMCs. V gene TRBV25-1 combines with J gene TRBJ1-2; 8 nucleotides align to TRBD1. The TCR comes from a human donor in good health (CMV status not recorded). Some clones in this sample may be carry-over from other donors' samples. The CDR3 sequence: CASSGGTGYYGYTF. The CDR3, as DNA: TGTGCCAGCAGTGGAGGGACAGGATACTATGGCTACACCTTC.